These 29 T cell receptor beta chains originate from one sample sequenced in a study of cytomegalovirus exposure and HLA in healthy donors. The PCR contained 60 Vbeta and 13 Jbeta primers. Here immunoSEQ multiplex PCR was the method, and the copy in TCRdb shows in-frame clones only, minus some. Found here are some 180,000 clones, around 75% of them singletons; the top ten hold roughly 3%. Material: PBMCs. These receptors were taken from a male donor in good health and CMV-seronegative.

This clone was observed once. One end of the junction does not line up with germline, which may come from a read error. The rearrangement joins TRBV7-9 to TRBJ2-7; weak D call: TRBD2 (6 bases). CDR1 SEHNR and CDR2 FQNEAQ come from the germline V gene (reference sequence). This CDR3 is built from 16 residues. The CDR3 nucleotides are TGTTCCAGCAGCCACCCTTACCGGGGGACGAGCTACGAGCAGTACTTC. This encodes CSSSHPYRGTSYEQYF.

J is TRBJ1-3 and V is TRBV13; 12 bases agree with TRBD1. The ends lost 10 bases at V and 1 base at J; junction bases unmatched: 5. The CDR3 extends over 15 amino acids. CDR1 and CDR2 from the germline V gene are PRHDT and FYEKMQ (reference sequence). The CDR3 DNA reads as TGTGCCACCCGGGACAGGGGGCAGTCTGGAAACACCATATATTTT. It yields the protein CATRDRGQSGNTIYF.

This chain joins TRBV2 and TRBJ1-5; a weak D match, TRBD1 (6 bases). The CDR3 sequence is 14 residues long. Trimming cost V 4 bases and J 3 bases, with 10 bases left between them. CDR1 SNHLY and CDR2 FYNNEI come from the germline V gene. The DNA for the CDR3 is TGTGCCAGCAGTGCCACAGGGTTCAATCAGCCCCAGCATTTT. Amino acids: CASSATGFNQPQHF.

The chain has TRBV7-3 and TRBJ2-3; no clear D. V dropped 4 bases and J dropped 0 bases, with 11 bases sitting between them. The CDR3 length is 15 residues. Germline CDR1 is SGHTA and CDR2 is FQGTGA. CDR3 coding DNA: TGTGCCAGCAGCTCAGCCGGCGGTAGCACAGATACGCAGTATTTT. As protein: CASSSAGGSTDTQYF.

The chain uses TRBV5-6 and TRBJ1-5; a possible D gene is TRBD1 (5 bases). The germline CDR1 and CDR2 sequences are SGHDT and YYEEEE. CDR3 length: 16 residues. V lost 3 bases and J 0 bases, leaving 13 bases between the germline ends. For the CDR3, the DNA is TGTGCCAGCAGCTGGGGCGGACACAATAGCAATCAGCCCCAGCATTTT. Its translation is CASSWGGHNSNQPQHF.

This clone appeared once. The chain uses TRBV6-5 and TRBJ1-5; unclear D gene. Trimming removed 2 bases from V and 1 base from J, with 9 bases in between. CDR3 length: 15 amino acids. Per the germline V gene, CDR1 is MNHEY and CDR2 is SVGAGI. This CDR3 is CASSYDGMSNQPQHF. The CDR3 region has the DNA TGTGCCAGCAGTTACGACGGGATGAGCAATCAGCCCCAGCATTTT.

This chain joins TRBV7-3 and TRBJ1-6; D is perhaps TRBD1 (6 bases). The germline gives CDR1 SGHTA, CDR2 FQGTGA. The CDR3 totals 14 residues. V lost 2 bases, J lost 5 bases, and 7 bases lay in between. The CDR3: CASSLGQHNSPLHF. DNA of the CDR3: TGTGCCAGCAGCTTAGGACAGCATAATTCACCCCTCCACTTT.

This sequence joins TRBV4-1 and TRBJ1-2; D is perhaps TRBD1 (5 bases). The CDR3 runs to 15 residues. Germline CDR1 reads MGHRA; CDR2 reads YSYEKL. Trimming removed 1 base from V and 4 bases from J, with 13 bases in between. CDR3 DNA: TGCGCCAGCAGCCAAGTGAGCCGTAGGGGCTATGGCTACACCTTC. Amino acids: CASSQVSRRGYGYTF.

This clone occurred a few times. V is TRBV6-1 and J is TRBJ2-1, with TRBD2 identical over 8 bases. Germline V gene lookup returns CDR1 MNHNS and CDR2 SASEGT. The V segment lost 0 bases and the J segment 7 bases; nucleotides outside the gene matches: 8. This CDR3 is built from 16 residues. Written as DNA, the CDR3 is TGTGCCAGCAGTGAAGCAGCGGGGGCCTTACGGAATGAGCAGTTCTTC. This encodes CASSEAAGALRNEQFF.

This sequence joins TRBV19 and TRBJ1-2, with no clear D. The CDR3 totals 14 residues. V was pared by 3 bases and J by 2 bases, with 10 bases between. Germline loops: CDR1 LNHDA, CDR2 SQIVND (reference sequence). Written as DNA, the CDR3 is TGTGCCAGTAGTATCGGGGTCTCGAACTATGGCTACACCTTC. Amino acid sequence: CASSIGVSNYGYTF.

This chain connects TRBV4-3 to TRBJ1-2; possible D gene TRBD1, 5 bases. CDR3 length: 14 amino acids. The V end was cut by 0 bases, the J end by 8 bases, with 13 bases between. Germline V gene lookup returns CDR1 LGHNA and CDR2 YSLEER. CDR3 protein: CASSQEQGDIGYTF. CDR3 nucleotide sequence: TGCGCCAGCAGCCAAGAACAAGGGGATATAGGCTACACCTTC.

The V and J genes are TRBV30 and TRBJ2-1; a weak D match, TRBD2 (6 bases). The CDR3 has 19 residues. CDR1 and CDR2 from the germline V gene are GTSNPN and SVGIG (reference sequence). Trimming shortened V by 2 bases and J by 3 bases, and 26 bases separated the two germline ends. In DNA, the CDR3 is TGTGCCTGGAGTCCTCCGGGGGTGAGGAGCGGCCGCCACTACAATGAGCAGTTCTTC. This sequence encodes CAWSPPGVRSGRHYNEQFF.

This clone showed up just a few times. The chain recombines TRBV6-6 with TRBJ2-7; 14 bases are shared with TRBD2. Germline V gene lookup returns CDR1 MNHNY and CDR2 SVGAGI (reference sequence). V shed 2 bases and J 5 bases; nucleotides not matched to a gene: 2. This CDR3 is 15 amino acids long. The CDR3 sequence is CASSYETSGRDEQYF. The CDR3 region has the DNA TGTGCCAGCAGTTACGAGACTAGCGGGAGGGACGAGCAGTACTTC.

This chain connects TRBV19 to TRBJ2-1; TRBD1 matches at 8 bases. Germline trimming cut 10 bases from V and 8 bases from J; bases unmatched to any gene: 19. This CDR3 comprises 16 residues. The germline V gene encodes CDR1 LNHDA and CDR2 SQIVND (reference sequence). CDR3 coding DNA: TGTGCCACCCTGCCGGAGACAGGGGCCGGGTACGATGAGCAGTTCTTC. As protein: CATLPETGAGYDEQFF.

V and J are TRBV28 and TRBJ1-1; D perhaps matches TRBD1 (5 bases). From germline, CDR1 is MDHEN and CDR2 SYDVKM. This CDR3 has 12 residues. V gave up 5 bases and J gave up 4 bases, with 8 bases separating them. The CDR3 here is CASSHDSTEAFF. CDR3 DNA sequence: TGTGCCAGCAGTCATGACAGCACTGAAGCTTTCTTT.

The chain couples TRBV25-1 to TRBJ1-2; the match to TRBD1 covers 7 bases. The trim removed 5 bases at V and 3 bases at J, leaving 6 bases unmatched. This CDR3 contains 14 residues. The germline CDR1 and CDR2 sequences are MGHDK and SYGVNS. The DNA for the CDR3 is TGTGCCAGCAGTTCGACAGGGCCGTACTATGGCTACACCTTC. Its translation: CASSSTGPYYGYTF.

The chain couples TRBV20-1 to TRBJ1-1; possibly TRBD1 for D (6 bases). V was pared by 7 bases and J by 4 bases, with 10 bases between. Per the germline V gene, CDR1 is DFQATT and CDR2 is SNEGSKA (reference sequence). The CDR3 has 11 residues. The CDR3, as DNA: TGCAGTGTTAAACAGGGCACTGAAGCTTTCTTT. It yields the protein CSVKQGTEAFF.

V usage is TRBV7-2 and J usage is TRBJ2-3; D uncertain. From germline, CDR1 is SGHTA and CDR2 FQGNSA. This CDR3 region has 14 residues. V shed 1 base and J shed 4 bases, with 9 bases lying between them. The CDR3 loop reads CASSLGWSADTQYF. The CDR3 DNA sequence: TGTGCCAGCAGCTTAGGGTGGTCGGCAGATACGCAGTATTTT.

This clone has only one observation. The V gene is TRBV7-3, the J gene TRBJ1-6; D remains unclear. This CDR3 has 14 residues. Germline-derived CDR1 and CDR2 are SGHTA and FQGTGA. The germline V and J ends were trimmed by 5 bases and 7 bases, with 12 bases remaining between them. CDR3 in DNA: TGTGCCAGCAGCCCGGGAGGGAGCAATTCACCCCTCCACTTT. It encodes CASSPGGSNSPLHF.

The J gene is TRBJ2-5, the V gene TRBV6-5; D may be TRBD1 (7 bases). Germline CDR1 reads MNHEY; CDR2 reads SVGAGI. V dropped 5 bases and J dropped 4 bases, with 17 bases sitting between them. The CDR3 sequence is 15 residues long. This CDR3 reads CASSPKGAGRETQYF. In DNA, the CDR3 is TGTGCCAGCAGTCCCAAGGGGGCGGGAAGAGAGACCCAGTACTTC.

The genes are TRBV7-6 and TRBJ2-2; 9 bases are a match to TRBD2. J lost 6 bases, V lost 5 bases, and 10 bases had no gene match. In germline, CDR1 is SGHVS, CDR2 FNYEAQ. The length of the CDR3 is 16 residues. CDR3 residues: CASSAQTSGHSGELFF. The CDR3 bases are TGTGCCAGCAGCGCCCAGACTAGCGGCCACTCCGGGGAGCTGTTTTTT.

The chain links TRBV4-3 to TRBJ1-5; D is unclear. The CDR3 covers 17 residues. The germline gives CDR1 LGHNA, CDR2 YSLEER. V dropped 0 bases and J dropped 5 bases, with 17 bases sitting between them. The CDR3 protein is CASSQDRATPGDQPQHF. The DNA of the CDR3 is TGCGCCAGCAGCCAAGATAGGGCAACCCCCGGGGATCAGCCCCAGCATTTT.

The count of this clone is one. The rearrangement uses TRBV30 and TRBJ1-2, with TRBD1 as a possible D gene (5 bases). Germline V gene lookup returns CDR1 GTSNPN and CDR2 SVGIG (reference sequence). This CDR3 spans 13 amino acids. The ends were cut back, 2 bases at V and 6 bases at J, with 13 bases in the middle. Written as DNA, the CDR3 is TGTGCCTGGAGTCTCGGAGGGGATCATGGCTACACCTTC. It yields the protein CAWSLGGDHGYTF. Complete variable domain (other parts from reference TRBV30 and TRBJ1-2): SQTIHQWPATLVQPVGSPLSLECTVEGTSNPNLYWYRQAAGRGLQLLFYSVGIGQISSEVPQNLSASRPQDRQFILSSKKLLLSDSGFYLCAWSLGGDHGYTFGSGTRLTVV.

The rearrangement links TRBV7-8 to TRBJ1-1; D is possibly TRBD1 (6 bases). Germline V CDR1 and CDR2: SGHVS, FQNEAQ. The CDR3 has 12 amino acids. V was cut by 5 bases and J by 7 bases, with 11 bases left in between. The CDR3: CASSQQQGEAFF. CDR3 nucleotide sequence: TGTGCCAGCAGCCAACAACAGGGTGAAGCTTTCTTT.

This sequence joins TRBV6-5 and TRBJ2-3; D may be TRBD1 (5 bases). The V gene's germline CDR1 is MNHEY and CDR2 SVGAGI. V lost 0 bases to trimming and J lost 5 bases, with 12 bases between them. The CDR3 runs 15 residues. This chain's CDR3 is CASSYSTATRDTQYF. In DNA, the CDR3 is TGTGCCAGCAGTTACTCGACAGCCACTCGAGATACGCAGTATTTT.

This sequence joins TRBV6-5 and TRBJ2-5; unclear D gene. In germline, CDR1 is MNHEY, CDR2 SVGAGI. Trimming cost V 0 bases and J 2 bases, with 10 bases left between them. This CDR3 has 15 amino acids. CDR3 nucleotide sequence: TGTGCCAGCAGTTACTCGATTGGCAGGCAAGAGACCCAGTACTTC. Its protein is CASSYSIGRQETQYF.

This sequence joins TRBV19 and TRBJ1-5, with D possibly TRBD1 on 5 matching bases. Trimming cost V 4 bases and J 0 bases, with 13 bases left between them. Germline V CDR1 and CDR2: LNHDA, SQIVND (reference sequence). The CDR3 is 16 residues long. The CDR3 sequence is CASSRSAGLSNQPQHF. CDR3 nucleotides: TGTGCCAGTAGTAGATCGGCAGGGCTTAGCAATCAGCCCCAGCATTTT.

This clone has only a few counts. This sequence joins TRBV4-1 and TRBJ1-1, with 7 nucleotides matching TRBD1. The V gene end was trimmed by 7 bases and the J gene end by 1 base; junction bases not matched to a gene: 6. Per germline, CDR1 MGHRA and CDR2 YSYEKL. This CDR3 is 14 amino acids long. This CDR3 is CASTPTGKNTEAFF. The CDR3 coding sequence is TGCGCCAGCACCCCGACAGGGAAGAACACTGAAGCTTTCTTT.

The chain joins TRBV27 to TRBJ2-7; 8 bases line up with TRBD2. This CDR3 is 16 amino acids long. V gave up 5 bases and J gave up 1 base; unmatched junction bases: 10. Looked up from germline, CDR1 is MNHEY and CDR2 is SMNVEV (reference sequence). Written as DNA, the CDR3 is TGTGCCAGCAGTACCTTACCGACTAGCGTATCCTACGAGCAGTACTTC. It yields the protein CASSTLPTSVSYEQYF.